The 9 T cell receptor beta chains below come from one sample, sequenced in a study of siplizumab effects on memory and regulatory T cells. Profiled with immunoSEQ multiplex PCR; TCRdb holds only in-frame clones, not every one. The repertoire consists of approximately 28,000 clones, with around 83% occurring once and the leading ten covering around a quarter. Sequencing was performed on memory CD4+ T cells sorted from blood. The receptors were gathered from a human donor in good health.

The chain is built from TRBV19 and TRBJ2-2; D is unclear. The V and J ends lost 3 bases and 4 bases respectively, with 9 bases between them. The CDR3 has 14 residues. Germline lookup yields CDR1 LNHDA and CDR2 SQIVND (reference sequence). The DNA of the CDR3 is TGTGCCAGTAGTATCGGGCAGTTCACCGGGGAGCTGTTTTTT. It is translated as CASSIGQFTGELFF.

This clone showed up just once. The gene calls are TRBV7-2 and TRBJ2-1, with TRBD2 matching over 10 bases. The germline V gene encodes CDR1 SGHTA and CDR2 FQGNSA. The junction had 6 bases not matched to a gene; V was cut back by 1 base and J by 6 bases. The CDR3 has 16 residues. The chain's CDR3 is CASSLVPSGSGNEQFF. DNA of the CDR3: TGTGCCAGCAGCTTAGTACCTAGCGGGAGTGGCAATGAGCAGTTCTTC. Using reference TRBV7-2 and TRBJ2-1 for the parts outside the CDR3, the full variable domain is GAGVSQSPSNKVTEKGKDVELRCDPISGHTALYWYRQSLGQGLEFLIYFQGNSAPDKSGLPSDRFSAERTGGSVSTLTIQRTQQEDSAVYLCASSLVPSGSGNEQFFGPGTRLTVL.

The CDR3, as DNA: TGTGCCAGCAGCTTAGCCTGGGACAGAAGGAACGAGCAGTACTTC. Encoded protein: CASSLAWDRRNEQYF. The chain couples TRBV7-9 to TRBJ2-7; TRBD1 agrees at 7 bases. The germline V gene encodes CDR1 SEHNR and CDR2 FQNEAQ (reference sequence). This CDR3 has 15 amino acids. V shed 0 bases, J shed 5 bases, and the junction held 7 bases outside the gene matches.

This CDR3 is CASRGQGDTGELFF. The CDR3 region has the DNA TGTGCCAGCAGGGGACAGGGCGACACCGGGGAGCTGTTTTTT. V is TRBV2 and J is TRBJ2-2; 9 nucleotides align to TRBD1. J was trimmed by 3 bases and V by 6 bases; bases with no gene match: 2. CDR3 length equals 14 residues. CDR1 is SNHLY, CDR2 FYNNEI, per germline.

The rearrangement links TRBV18 to TRBJ2-3; 7 bases fit TRBD1. The CDR3 contains 14 residues. Losses at the gene ends were 3 bases for V and 4 bases for J; bases not matched to a gene: 4. The germline V gene encodes CDR1 KGHSH and CDR2 LQKENI. CDR3 sequence (DNA): TGTGCCAGCTCACCCATCGACAGGGCAGATACGCAGTATTTT. This codes for CASSPIDRADTQYF.

The V and J genes are TRBV5-1 and TRBJ2-1; D may be TRBD1 or TRBD2 (6 bases each). Trimming left V 0 bases short and J 0 bases short, with 10 bases between. CDR1 and CDR2 (germline): SGHRS, YFSETQ. The CDR3 contains 16 residues. The CDR3 coding sequence is TGCGCCAGCAGCTTGGCGGGGGCTCTCTCCTACAATGAGCAGTTCTTC. This sequence encodes CASSLAGALSYNEQFF.

The CDR3 sequence: CASSSGGPLTEQFF. CDR3 DNA: TGTGCCAGTAGTTCGGGAGGGCCTTTGACTGAGCAGTTCTTC. J is TRBJ2-1 and V is TRBV19; TRBD2 matches at 8 bases. Germline lookup yields CDR1 LNHDA and CDR2 SQIVND (reference sequence). J lost 9 bases, V lost 5 bases, and 9 bases had no gene match. The CDR3 runs to 14 residues.

V and J are TRBV7-2 and TRBJ2-2, with 9 positions matching TRBD1. This CDR3 spans 17 amino acids. Losses at the gene ends were 4 bases for V and 5 bases for J; bases not matched to a gene: 11. Germline CDR1 SGHTA, CDR2 FQGNSA. The CDR3 DNA reads TGTGCCAGCAGCTCCCCCCAGGGACAGGGTCAAACCGGGGAGCTGTTTTTT. Residues: CASSSPQGQGQTGELFF.

The J gene is TRBJ2-1, the V gene TRBV30, with a weak D call TRBD2 (5 bases). The germline CDR1 and CDR2 sequences are GTSNPN and SVGIG (reference sequence). This CDR3 is 15 amino acids long. Trimming removed 4 bases at V and 10 bases at J, with 23 bases between. The CDR3, as DNA: TGTGCCTGGAAGGGCGTTACACTAGAGTCGATGGAGCAGTTCTTC. Protein sequence: CAWKGVTLESMEQFF.